Below, 10 T cell receptor beta chains from the same sample are listed, as sequenced in a study of T-cell reconstitution after alpha-beta-depleted transplantation in children. The TCRbeta library incorporated unique molecular identifiers. Using its own MiXCR run on the PCR reads, TCRdb lists one record per CDR3 protein. The sample contains under 20,000 distinct CDR3 sequences, approximately 13% of which appear only once. The specimen comprised PBMCs, mostly from graft donor cells, sampled 60 days after TCRalphabeta/CD19-depleted stem cell transplant. These receptors were obtained from a female patient aged 2-9 years who had a stem cell transplant for congenital amegakaryocytic thrombocytopenia, so the T cells may come from the graft donor.

This clonotype has ten or more counts. The gene calls are TRBV11-2 and TRBJ2-1, with TRBD2 matching over 7 bases. V dropped 3 bases and J dropped 7; count of bases not matched to a gene: 6. CDR1 SGHAT and CDR2 FQNNGV come from the germline V gene. The CDR3 is 14 residues long. The CDR3 DNA reads as TGTGCCAGCAGCTTGGCGGGAGTCGGTAATGAGCAGTTCTTC. Translating gives CASSLAGVGNEQFF.

This clonotype was seen many times. The chain is built from TRBV15 and TRBJ2-7; D gene ambiguous. The V gene's germline CDR1 is LNHNV and CDR2 YYDKDF (reference sequence). This CDR3 is 13 amino acids long. The V end was cut by 0 bases, the J end by 3 bases, with 6 bases between. CDR3 residues: CATSRENSYEQYF. The CDR3 coding sequence is TGTGCCACCAGCAGAGAAAACAGCTACGAGCAGTACTTC. Full variable domain (outside the CDR3, taken from reference TRBV15 and TRBJ2-7): DAMVIQNPRYQVTQFGKPVTLSCSQTLNHNVMYWYQQKSSQAPKLLFHYYDKDFNNEADTPDNFQSRRPNTSFCFLDIRSPGLGDTAMYLCATSRENSYEQYFGPGTRLTVT.

This clonotype was observed at least ten times. This chain uses TRBV7-7 with TRBJ2-2; TRBD1 matches 9 bases. The V and J ends lost 6 bases and 4 bases, in that order; junction bases with no gene match: 12. This CDR3 is 17 amino acids long. Germline V gives CDR1 SSHAT, CDR2 FNYEAQ (reference sequence). The CDR3, as DNA: TGTGCCAGCAGGTATCCTCCGGGACAGGGAGCCACCGGGGAGCTGTTTTTT. Protein product: CASRYPPGQGATGELFF.

There are many counts of this clonotype. The chain carries TRBV12-3 or TRBV12-4 and TRBJ1-1; TRBD1 matches at 8 bases. This CDR3 has 14 residues. With 6 bases clipped from V and 11 bases from J, the junction kept 14 bases outside the gene matches. CDR3 region: CASSASQGATFAFF. CDR3 bases: TGTGCCAGCAGCGCCTCGCAGGGGGCCACTTTTGCTTTCTTT.

This clonotype appeared many times. J is TRBJ2-2 and V is TRBV12-3 or TRBV12-4; 12 nucleotides agree with TRBD2. This CDR3 contains 17 residues. Trimming removed 6 bases from V and 3 bases from J; junction bases left unmatched: 8. CDR3 nucleotide sequence: TGTGCCAGCAGACCCCGGACTAGCGGGGTATACACCGGGGAGCTGTTTTTT. It translates to CASRPRTSGVYTGELFF.

This clonotype has a count of ten or more. V usage is TRBV7-3 and J usage is TRBJ2-2, with 10 bases identical to TRBD2. In germline, CDR1 is SGHTA, CDR2 FQGTGA. With V trimmed by 3 bases and J by 9 bases, 10 bases remained unmatched. CDR3 length: 16 amino acids. The CDR3 protein is CASSFDSGRADRELFF. CDR3 DNA: TGTGCCAGCAGCTTTGACAGCGGGAGGGCCGACCGGGAGCTGTTTTTT.

This clonotype counts as medium-sized. The CDR3: CASSPGLSYEQYF. CDR3 coding DNA: TGCGCCAGCAGCCCGGGACTCTCCTACGAGCAGTACTTC. The chain uses TRBV5-1 and TRBJ2-7, with D possibly matching TRBD2 (6 bases). This CDR3 region has 13 residues. From germline, CDR1 is SGHRS and CDR2 YFSETQ. Trimming took off 4 bases at V and 0 bases at J, with 8 bases between the two ends.

At least ten counts were recorded for this clonotype. The chain has TRBV5-1 and TRBJ2-5; no clear D gene. CDR1 SGHRS and CDR2 YFSETQ come from the germline V gene. Deletions cut 0 bases from V and 9 bases from J, with 18 bases between. This CDR3 comprises 15 residues. The CDR3 reads CASSLDPDHKRPQYF. The CDR3 DNA reads TGCGCCAGCAGCTTGGATCCGGACCACAAGAGACCCCAGTACTTC.

This clonotype was picked up many times. J is TRBJ2-4 and V is TRBV4-1; D call uncertain. The CDR3 is 16 amino acids. CDR1 and CDR2 from the germline V gene are MGHRA and YSYEKL. V was trimmed by 4 bases and J by 3 bases, leaving 16 bases between them. This CDR3 reads CASSPGGIVGKNIQYF. In nucleotides, the CDR3 is TGCGCCAGCAGCCCTGGTGGGATCGTGGGCAAAAACATTCAGTACTTC.

This clonotype was counted many times. The V gene is TRBV12-3 or TRBV12-4, the J gene TRBJ2-7; unclear D gene. The ends were cut back, 6 bases at V and 2 bases at J, with 17 bases in the middle. The CDR3 runs to 15 residues. The CDR3 sequence: CASSTEWGATYEQYF. CDR3 in DNA: TGTGCCAGCAGCACGGAGTGGGGTGCCACCTACGAGCAGTACTTC.